This T cell receptor (beta chain) was recovered during a study of T cells in Graves' hyperthyroidism and ophthalmopathy. A note on this clonotype: Its antigen is undetermined.

The PBMCs were sourced from fresh peripheral blood (about 9.7 ml). Whole-study findings and limits: Most clonotypes that expanded in the thyroid above 0.001 also showed up in blood. Stable hyperthyroidism was told apart from ophthalmopathy by a model built on 13 V-J features.

This CDR3 contains 12 residues. Looked up from germline, CDR1 is MGHRA and CDR2 is YSYEKL. The germline V and J ends were trimmed by 0 bases and 6 bases, with 2 bases remaining between them. RNA transcripts served as the template for amplifying TCR beta CDR3 regions. The HTBI primer set drove a first-round RT-PCR of the TCR CDR3. TCRdb re-derived calls from the multiplex PCR reads in MiXCR, one entry per CDR3 protein. In the table there are hundreds of thousands of distinct CDR3 sequences, 38% of which are singletons. The sequenced sample was blood. The TCR sequence derives from a man between 18 and 29 years old with Graves' hyperthyroidism. The V and J genes are TRBV4-1 and TRBJ1-4; D uncertain. CDR3 sequence reads: CASSQDYEKLFF. DNA for the CDR3: TGCGCCAGCAGCCAAGATTATGAAAAACTGTTTTTT.